These 13 T cell receptor beta chains were all obtained from the same sample, sequenced in a study of technical replicates of blood from a handful of donors. Clones were sequenced by immunoSEQ multiplex PCR, and TCRdb holds only the in-frame ones, with some missing. The sample consists of more than 80,000 clones, approximately 96% of them appearing once. Sequencing was carried out using T cells isolated from PBMCs. The receptors were gathered from a human donor in good health.

The chain couples TRBV5-1 to TRBJ2-5, with TRBD1 matching 7 bases. The germline gives CDR1 SGHRS, CDR2 YFSETQ. The CDR3 contains 14 residues. The V gene end was trimmed by 6 bases and the J gene end by 3 bases; junction bases not matched to a gene: 8. This CDR3 reads CASTYTGVEETQYF. The CDR3 DNA reads as TGCGCCAGCACTTATACAGGGGTGGAAGAGACCCAGTACTTC.

The chain combines TRBV4-1 with TRBJ1-4, with D maybe TRBD1 (6 bases). Trimming shortened V by 4 bases and J by 8 bases, and 14 bases separated the two germline ends. The CDR3 is made up of 14 amino acids. Germline V gene sequence: CDR1 MGHRA, CDR2 YSYEKL. CDR3 sequence reads: CASSRGGGTEKLFF. CDR3 bases: TGCGCCAGCAGCCGCGGCGGGGGCACGGAAAAACTGTTTTTT.

In its sample, this clone was seen once. The chain joins TRBV28 to TRBJ2-1; D remains unclear. The CDR3 is 14 amino acids. Trimming removed 7 bases at V and 4 bases at J, with 14 bases between. Germline V gene data show CDR1 as MDHEN and CDR2 as SYDVKM. The DNA for the CDR3 is TGTGCCAGCATCTCTCACAGCTCTTACAATGAGCAGTTCTTC. Protein product: CASISHSSYNEQFF.

The chain links TRBV6-5 to TRBJ2-3, with a weak D call TRBD2 (6 bases). This CDR3 contains 15 residues. The V end lost 2 bases, the J end lost 0 bases, and 9 bases lay between the germline ends. Germline V lookup: CDR1 MNHEY, CDR2 SVGAGI. CDR3 residues: CASSYDGGSTDTQYF. In DNA form, the CDR3 reads TGTGCCAGCAGTTACGACGGAGGGAGCACAGATACGCAGTATTTT.

The chain couples TRBV7-3 to TRBJ2-7; 8 bases match TRBD2. Trimming removed 0 bases from V and 3 bases from J; junction bases left unmatched: 4. The CDR3 is 15 residues long. Per germline, CDR1 SGHTA and CDR2 FQGTGA. The CDR3 sequence: CASSLTPGTSYEQYF. Here the CDR3 DNA reads TGTGCCAGCAGCTTAACTCCAGGGACTAGCTACGAGCAGTACTTC.

The chain joins TRBV7-9 to TRBJ2-7; 9 bases are a match to TRBD1. Per the germline V gene, CDR1 is SEHNR and CDR2 is FQNEAQ (reference sequence). With V trimmed by 3 bases and J by 2 bases, 17 bases remained unmatched. The CDR3 extends over 19 amino acids. The DNA for the CDR3 is TGTGCCAGCAGCTTTCGTGGGGGACAGGGAAAACCCTTAGCCTACGAGCAGTACTTC. The encoded protein is CASSFRGGQGKPLAYEQYF.

This chain links TRBV4-2 with TRBJ2-3, with 9 nucleotides matching TRBD2. Trimming removed 0 bases from V and 2 bases from J; junction bases left unmatched: 6. This CDR3 is built from 17 residues. The V gene's germline CDR1 is LGHNA and CDR2 YNFKEQ. The CDR3 spells CASSQDIAGAITDTQYF. The DNA for the CDR3 is TGTGCCAGCAGCCAAGACATAGCGGGAGCTATCACAGATACGCAGTATTTT.

This clone was seen just once. This chain uses TRBV4-2 with TRBJ1-4; D call uncertain. The CDR3 has 15 residues. The germline gives CDR1 LGHNA, CDR2 YNFKEQ. Trimming removed 3 bases at V and 7 bases at J, with 15 bases between. DNA for the CDR3: TGTGCCAGCAGCCAGGACTGGAGGGAAGGTGAAAAACTGTTTTTT. It codes for CASSQDWREGEKLFF.

The rearrangement uses TRBV5-1 and TRBJ1-1, with TRBD1 matching 7 bases. The junction had 7 bases not matched to a gene; V was cut back by 4 bases and J by 1 base. The germline V gene has CDR1 SGHRS and CDR2 YFSETQ. This CDR3 comprises 15 residues. CDR3 bases: TGCGCCAGCAGCGCCTCCGGACAGGCGAACACTGAAGCTTTCTTT. Translation gives CASSASGQANTEAFF.

This clone was seen a single time. J is TRBJ1-1 and V is TRBV5-6; 7 positions agree with TRBD1. The CDR3 totals 13 residues. The germline CDR1 and CDR2 sequences are SGHDT and YYEEEE. The V and J ends lost 3 bases and 7 bases, in that order; junction bases with no gene match: 6. In nucleotides, the CDR3 is TGTGCCAGCAGCTCATTAACAGGGGATGAAGCTTTCTTT. Protein: CASSSLTGDEAFF. Combining the CDR3 with reference TRBV5-6 and TRBJ1-1 gives the whole variable domain DAGVTQSPTHLIKTRGQQVTLRCSPKSGHDTVSWYQQALGQGPQFIFQYYEEEERQRGNFPDRFSGHQFPNYSSELNVNALLLGDSALYLCASSSLTGDEAFFGQGTRLTVV.

This clone is a singleton in its sample. Written as DNA, the CDR3 is TGTGCCAGCAGCCCGAGGGGGCCAGATACGCAGTATTTT. It translates to CASSPRGPDTQYF. The genes are TRBV7-9 and TRBJ2-3, with 7 bases that match TRBD1. The CDR3 is 13 residues long. The junction had 3 bases not matched to a gene; V was cut back by 5 bases and J by 4 bases. Germline V CDR1 and CDR2: SEHNR, FQNEAQ (reference sequence).

This chain uses TRBV27 with TRBJ2-7, with 9 nucleotides matching TRBD1. Germline values: CDR1 MNHEY, CDR2 SMNVEV (reference sequence). This CDR3 spans 14 amino acids. Unmatched junction bases numbered 2, after V lost 5 bases and J lost 0 bases. In DNA, the CDR3 is TGTGCCAGCAGTCGACAGGGGGTCTCCTACGAGCAGTACTTC. Its translation is CASSRQGVSYEQYF.

The V and J genes are TRBV9 and TRBJ2-2; 10 bases fit TRBD2. This CDR3 comprises 17 residues. Looked up from germline, CDR1 is SGDLS and CDR2 is YYNGEE. V shed 1 base, J shed 5 bases, and the junction held 8 bases outside the gene matches. This CDR3 is CASSVTSSGRSTGELFF. CDR3 DNA sequence: TGTGCCAGCAGCGTAACATCTAGCGGGAGAAGTACCGGGGAGCTGTTTTTT.